This TCR beta chain was recorded in a study of shared clonotypes between healthy human individuals (TCRdb year 2020). Turning to the overall study: The cohort comprised a couple of women and a few men aged 18 to 49 years. For each donor, CD4 naive and CD4 memory were each given three plates, CD8 naive was given two plates, and CD8 memory was given one plate. To increase sequencing depth and limit assay-specific biases, different laboratories used diverse techniques to prepare libraries and sequence TCR repertoires. Between about 0.94 and 10 billion PBMCs per donor were obtained by leukapheresis. The study deeply sequenced blood TCR repertoires of about 5 healthy adults to estimate repertoire size and the extent of clonotype sharing between individuals. The paper's findings and limits, for the study overall: Pairwise subsampling indicated that sequencing depth was expected to affect the degree of clonotype sharing among donors. When a handful of donors were compared, the shared fraction of clonotypes was about 5% for naive CD4, 3.5% to 4% for naive CD8, roughly 2.3% for memory CD4, and 0.35% to 0.4% for memory CD8. Rarefaction of sorted-subset datasets indicated incomplete sequencing despite the large sequencing depth. Compared with non-shared clonotypes, the clonotypes found in all four sorted-subset donors had higher generation probabilities. The genetic and exposure-history diversity represented was limited by the small number of donors. Larger estimated clonotype richness was generally found for naive subsets than for memory subsets. Sampling was limited to blood, and TCR repertoires in tissue likely differ from TCR repertoires in blood.

Using the deep immunoSEQ assay, TCR CDR3 regions were amplified from genomic DNA by multiplex PCR. Genomic DNA extracted from each cell subset was distributed evenly over all wells of several immunoSEQ 96-well plates, and each plate served as one replicate. Each replicate PCR for sorted subsets received roughly 0.2 ug genomic DNA, equal to some 32,000 T cell genomes. The purified libraries were quantified using a Qubit 3.0 fluorometer, sized with a Bioanalyzer 2100, and then quantified again using the KAPA Library Quantification kit. Every immunoSEQ 96-well plate was sequenced on a separate single-read 150-cycle Illumina NextSeq 550 flow cell. As for the original processing: Because only junctional sequences without quality scores were contained in the immunoSEQ output, filtering matching that applied to full-length reads could not be performed. Sequences were annotated with PyIR, a Python wrapper for IgBLAST v1.9, using IMGT germline references to assign V/J genes and CDR3. Reads were filtered out if the reads had weak V/J assignments (E-value above 1e-6), no CDR3, stop codons, out-of-frame junctions, or ambiguous translated residues. V3J clonotypes were defined as sequences sharing an identical inferred V gene, J gene, and CDR3 amino acid sequence. The percentage overlap between two repertoires was calculated by dividing the number of shared unique clonotypes by the size of the smaller repertoire. Three approaches were used to assess repertoire richness: RTK rarefaction, the Chao1 estimator, and Recon v2.1 estimates of unobserved clonotypes. OLGA was used to compute generation probabilities for all TCRbeta clonotypes that the gDNA method yielded from a handful of donors. Imported from immuneACCESS, the table was reduced by TCRdb to in-frame sequences with V and J called. These copies leave out some clones; in studies compared against another copy, an unresolved V gene accounts for under half, and the cause of the remainder is not known. The DNA gave D and trimming, while V, J and clone size come from that table. This sample comprises 2 million or so clones, roughly 95% of them detected only once. The ten largest clones capture about 1.1% of the sample.

Counted from cysteine to phenylalanine, this CDR3 has 15 amino acids. Just CDR3 DNA is preserved here, 45 bases in frame from base 1. The V and J ends are trimmed by 6 bases and 3 bases, leaving 14 bases between them. In the germline V gene, CDR1 corresponds to MNHEY and CDR2 to SVGAGI. CD8 naive samples were obtained by positive selection for CCR7 among CD45RO-negative cells, yielding a CD45RA+CCR7+ population from which TemRA cells were excluded. Donors were healthy HIV-negative adults with no recently reported acute infections or vaccinations. Every donor was a Caucasian adult residing in Nashville, Tennessee, USA. After blood collection by leukapheresis, PBMCs were isolated using Ficoll-Histopaque density gradient centrifugation and then cryopreserved in the vapor phase of liquid nitrogen. Analytical flow cytometry was used to check the purity and quantity of each magnetically sorted T cell population. From each sorted fraction, genomic DNA was isolated and quantified by UV absorbance on a Nanodrop 2000c.

A note on this clone: Its specific antigen is unknown. Base quality data are lacking; no much larger clone is found one base away.

This clonotype was sampled from a man between 18 and 29 years old in good health. Sample: naive CD8+ T cells sorted from blood. The meaning of the sample's cell subset or site label: CD45RA+CCR7+. Recombination linked TRBV6-5 to TRBJ2-2; TRBD2 is perhaps the D gene, given 5 matching bases. The DNA sequence follows: TGTGCCAGCAGAACAGATTTTAGCGACACCGGGGAGCTGTTTTTT. The resulting protein is CASRTDFSDTGELFF.